This section outlines one T cell receptor (beta chain) sequence together with its context. The antigen it recognizes is unknown. Base qualities are missing; no much larger clone stands one base away. The immunoSEQ Assay, a bias-controlled multiplex PCR, was used to amplify TCRbeta CDR3 regions from genomic DNA. In the source study's methods: Nucleated cell counts per sample were estimated from amplification of reference gene primers within the assay. To quantify the absolute abundance of each unique TCRbeta CDR3 rearrangement, sequence reads were collapsed and filtered. For each sample, productive Simpson clonality was calculated as the square root of Simpson's diversity index across productive rearrangements. The table was pulled from immuneACCESS by TCRdb, which kept in-frame rearrangements only. Such tables lose some clones; where checked, under half of the loss comes from unresolved V genes, and the rest has no known cause. V, J and clone size are those of that table, while D and trimming were read from the DNA. The sample table holds 95,000 to 150,000 clones, of which about 85% were seen once. The leading ten clones occupy approximately 11% of the sample.

This entry is derived from a study of blood T cell repertoires in COVID-19 (dated by TCRdb to about 2020). General notes on the study: The collaborator samples originated in the United States, Italy and Spain and spanned the acute and convalescent phases of COVID-19. HLA class I and class II types, where available, came from metadata supplied by the sample provider rather than from assay-based typing. Subjects who had been exposed to COVID-19, were actively infected with it, or had recovered from it provided the deeply sampled blood TCRbeta repertoires that made up the dataset. Samples came from the ongoing ImmuneRACE study (first 160 participants) plus 1,254 subjects from 6 global collaborators. The repertoires were released in a freely available public database intended as a resource for research on the immune response to SARS-CoV-2. The prospective study material was composed of cDNA or gDNA derived from T cells, B-cell-depleted T cells, or PBMCs. Nearly every sample came with metadata listing a de-identified subject ID, COVID-19 status, age in years and sex. Broad study findings and their caveats: Clinical and demographic metadata were provided uncurated, with the amount varying by source and participant.

Whole blood was collected in K2EDTA tubes by collaborating institutions according to the institutions' own protocols. For TCRbeta analysis, collaborators shipped samples in one of three forms: frozen whole blood, isolated PBMCs, or DNA extracted from either of those sample types. Sequenced sample: peripheral blood. This clonotype originated in a man older than 75 with acute or convalescent COVID-19.

The sequence in DNA is TGTGCCAGCAGCGTAGTTAGCGGGGCGGAGACCCAGTACTTC. Its protein product is CASSVVSGAETQYF. This chain joins TRBV9 to TRBJ2-5; TRBD2 lines up with 8 middle nucleotides. Inclusive of the bounding cysteine and phenylalanine, the CDR3 is 14 residues long. Of all the DNA, just the CDR3 is kept, 42 bases in frame from base 1. CDR1 and CDR2, looked up from the germline V gene, are SGDLS and YYNGEE. V is cut back by 0 bases and J by 5 bases, with 3 bases in the junction unmatched.